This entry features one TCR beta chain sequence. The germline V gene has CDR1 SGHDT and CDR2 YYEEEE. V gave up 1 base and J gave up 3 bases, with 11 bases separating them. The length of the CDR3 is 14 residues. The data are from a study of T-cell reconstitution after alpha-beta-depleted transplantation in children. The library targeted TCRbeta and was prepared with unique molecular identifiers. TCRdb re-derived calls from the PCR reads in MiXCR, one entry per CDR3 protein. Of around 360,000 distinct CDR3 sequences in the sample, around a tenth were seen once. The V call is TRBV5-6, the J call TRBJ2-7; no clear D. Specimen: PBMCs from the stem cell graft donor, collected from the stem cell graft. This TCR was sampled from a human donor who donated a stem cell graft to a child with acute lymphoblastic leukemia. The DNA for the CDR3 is TGTGCCAGCAGCTTGTGGTGGGAACTCTACGAGCAGTACTTC. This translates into CASSLWWELYEQYF.